Listed below are T cell receptor beta chains from one sample, sequenced in a study of PD-1 blockade in mismatch repair-deficient tumors. TCRdb's copy holds only in-frame clones and misses some; the assay was immunoSEQ multiplex PCR. The profile shows nearly 25,000 clones, about 83% of them singletons. The sample in question was peripheral blood, obtained 12 weeks after starting pembrolizumab. The receptors here all came from an adult with mismatch repair-deficient cancer. Both conserved end residues are part of each CDR3. The D gene is left open where the match is weak. The size of a clone is reported for some rows only, either as once, few or many, or as a class for expanded clones.

TRBJ1-4	few	TRBV5-6	TRBD1	16	CASSSTTGGAGEKLFF	TGTGCCAGCAGCTCGACGACAGGGGGCGCGGGTGAAAAACTGTTTTTT
TRBJ2-3	.	TRBV6-5	.	14	CASGERGSVDTQYF	TGTGCCAGCGGGGAGAGAGGGTCCGTAGATACGCAGTATTTT
TRBJ2-2	.	TRBV7-6	.	16	CASSNQAEANTGELFF	TGTGCCAGCAGCAATCAAGCGGAGGCGAACACCGGGGAGCTGTTTTTT
TRBJ2-1	medium-sized	TRBV19	.	19	CASSLRDITISSSYNEQFF	TGTGCCAGTAGTCTCCGGGACATTACTATCTCATCCTCCTACAATGAGCAGTTCTTC
TRBJ2-3	few	TRBV5-1	TRBD2	16	CASSAVSGGRADTQYF	TGCGCCAGCAGCGCGGTATCGGGAGGGCGTGCAGATACGCAGTATTTT
TRBJ1-2	.	TRBV5-4	TRBD1	15	CASSSASTGNYGYTF	TGTGCCAGCAGCTCAGCCTCGACAGGGAACTATGGCTACACCTTC
TRBJ1-1	.	TRBV7-8	TRBD1	14	CASSAQGAGTEAFF	TGTGCCAGCAGCGCACAGGGGGCAGGTACTGAAGCTTTCTTT
TRBJ2-5	few	TRBV5-8	TRBD2	13	CASSLGLAETQYF	TGTGCCAGCAGCCTGGGACTAGCGGAGACCCAGTACTTC
TRBJ2-7	.	TRBV6-5	.	13	CASSYVRDYEQYF	TGTGCCAGCAGTTATGTCAGGGACTACGAGCAGTACTTC
TRBJ1-1	once	TRBV5-1	TRBD1	15	CASSLVGQVNTEAFF	TGCGCCAGCAGCTTGGTGGGACAGGTTAACACTGAAGCTTTCTTT
TRBJ2-1	.	TRBV20-1	TRBD2	11	CSWASGNEQFF	TGCAGCTGGGCTAGCGGTAATGAGCAGTTCTTC
TRBJ2-2	.	TRBV5-1	TRBD2	15	CASSAGLAVTGELFF	TGCGCCAGCAGCGCGGGACTAGCGGTTACCGGGGAGCTGTTTTTT
TRBJ2-3	.	TRBV5-1	.	15	CASSLGEMSTDTQYF	TGCGCCAGCAGCCTTGGGGAGATGAGCACAGATACGCAGTATTTT
TRBJ2-3	.	TRBV10-3	TRBD2	15	CAISDGTSKADTQYF	TGTGCCATCAGTGACGGGACTAGCAAGGCAGATACGCAGTATTTT
TRBJ2-1	.	TRBV14	.	16	CASSHKDSYTSNEQFF	TGTGCCAGCAGCCACAAGGACTCCTATACCTCAAATGAGCAGTTCTTC
TRBJ2-7	few	TRBV6-5	.	12	CASSESGYEQYF	TGTGCCAGCAGTGAATCTGGCTACGAGCAGTACTTC
TRBJ2-2	.	TRBV10-3	.	14	CAIGNTGFGGELFF	TGTGCCATCGGGAATACAGGGTTCGGCGGGGAGCTGTTTTTT
TRBJ2-6	.	TRBV6-1	.	15	CASSEIGTGANVLTF	TGTGCCAGCAGTGAAATCGGTACTGGGGCCAACGTCCTGACTTTC
TRBJ2-3	.	TRBV30	.	12	CAWSVYTDTQYF	TGTGCCTGGAGTGTGTACACAGATACGCAGTATTTT
TRBJ2-7	.	TRBV19	TRBD1	14	CASSIDGTGGEQYF	TGTGCCAGTAGTATAGACGGGACAGGCGGGGAGCAGTACTTC
TRBJ2-1	few	TRBV6-6	.	12	CASSYTRDEQFF	TGTGCCAGCAGTTACACCCGGGATGAGCAGTTCTTC
TRBJ2-7	.	TRBV4-3	.	14	CASSQDWSTYEQYF	TGCGCCAGCAGCCAAGATTGGTCCACCTACGAGCAGTACTTC
TRBJ2-1	once	TRBV4-1	.	12	CASSLDMNEQFF	TGCGCCAGCAGCCTCGATATGAATGAGCAGTTCTTC
TRBJ2-3	.	TRBV5-4	.	14	CASSLEQNTDTQYF	TGTGCCAGCAGCTTGGAACAGAACACAGATACGCAGTATTTT
TRBJ2-7	.	TRBV7-9	.	15	CASSSLTRSSYEQYF	TGTGCCAGCAGCAGCCTGACTAGGAGCTCCTACGAGCAGTACTTC
TRBJ2-3	.	TRBV11-2	TRBD2	17	CASSLDLSGGRRDTQYF	TGTGCCAGCAGCTTAGATTTATCGGGGGGGAGAAGAGATACGCAGTATTTT
TRBJ2-1	.	TRBV4-3	TRBD2	17	CASSQDLASGSYNEQFF	TGCGCCAGCAGCCAAGATTTGGCTAGCGGCTCCTACAATGAGCAGTTCTTC
TRBJ2-1	.	TRBV6-6	.	14	CASSSTLDYNEQFF	TGTGCCAGCAGTTCGACCCTCGACTACAATGAGCAGTTCTTC
TRBJ1-1	once	TRBV19	TRBD1	15	CASSFRQGMGTEAFF	TGTGCCAGTAGTTTTCGACAGGGCATGGGTACTGAAGCTTTCTTT
TRBJ2-2	.	TRBV2	.	16	CASSEAPAGRTGELFF	TGTGCCAGCAGTGAAGCGCCCGCGGGGCGGACCGGGGAGCTGTTTTTT
TRBJ1-4	.	TRBV5-5	TRBD1	14	CASSGGTGDEKLFF	TGTGCCAGCAGCGGCGGGACAGGGGATGAAAAACTGTTTTTT
TRBJ2-5	.	TRBV11-2	.	15	CASSLASALTVTQYF	TGTGCCAGCAGCTTGGCTAGCGCTCTCACGGTAACCCAGTACTTC
TRBJ2-5	few	TRBV27	TRBD1	16	CASSSLGQGDQETQYF	TGTGCCAGCAGTTCCCTCGGACAGGGGGACCAAGAGACCCAGTACTTC
TRBJ2-3	.	TRBV28	TRBD1	15	CASRNTGVNTDTQYF	TGTGCCAGCAGAAACACAGGGGTGAACACAGATACGCAGTATTTT
TRBJ2-7	.	TRBV5-1	TRBD2	16	CASSPRTSGYSYEQYF	TGCGCCAGCAGCCCCCGGACTAGCGGATACTCCTACGAGCAGTACTTC
TRBJ2-1	.	TRBV5-1	TRBD1	13	CASSRDRYNEQFF	TGCGCCAGCAGCCGGGACAGATACAATGAGCAGTTCTTC
TRBJ2-3	.	TRBV4-3	TRBD1	16	CASSQDWGQGPDTQYF	TGCGCCAGCAGCCAAGATTGGGGACAGGGTCCAGATACGCAGTATTTT
TRBJ2-2	.	TRBV6-1	.	14	CASSLGENTGELFF	TGTGCCAGCAGTCTAGGGGAGAACACCGGGGAGCTGTTTTTT
TRBJ2-1	few	TRBV6-5	.	13	CASSYGYDNEQFF	TGTGCCAGCAGTTATGGCTACGACAATGAGCAGTTCTTC
TRBJ2-2	.	TRBV13	.	17	CASSFLFKGITPGELFF	TGTGCCAGCAGCTTCTTATTTAAAGGGATTACACCCGGGGAGCTGTTTTTT
TRBJ1-3	.	TRBV14	.	14	CASSPNRLWNTIYF	TGTGCCAGCAGCCCGAACAGGTTATGGAACACCATATATTTT
TRBJ2-3	.	TRBV5-6	.	15	CASSPVDRNTDTQYF	TGTGCCAGCAGCCCGGTTGACAGAAACACAGATACGCAGTATTTT
TRBJ2-2	.	TRBV19	TRBD1	16	CASSTTPGQGVGELFF	TGTGCCAGTAGTACCACCCCGGGACAGGGGGTCGGGGAGCTGTTTTTT
TRBJ2-7	.	TRBV4-2	TRBD2	17	CASSQDSASGSGYEQYF	TGTGCCAGCAGCCAAGATTCGGCTAGCGGGAGTGGGTACGAGCAGTACTTC
TRBJ2-7	few	TRBV19	.	11	CATIEGDEQYF	TGTGCCACCATCGAGGGGGACGAGCAGTACTTC
TRBJ1-1	.	TRBV18	.	14	CASSGAEGPTEAFF	TGTGCCAGCTCCGGAGCAGAGGGTCCCACTGAAGCTTTCTTT
TRBJ2-7	.	TRBV5-6	.	13	CASSEVGVGEQYF	TGTGCCAGCAGCGAAGTAGGGGTAGGAGAGCAGTACTTC
TRBJ2-5	.	TRBV11-2	.	11	CASSLQETQYF	TGTGCCAGCAGCCTCCAAGAGACCCAGTACTTC
TRBJ2-1	.	TRBV28	TRBD2	15	CASSFGPSGSGEQFF	TGTGCCAGCAGTTTCGGCCCTAGCGGGAGCGGTGAGCAGTTCTTC
TRBJ2-7	.	TRBV28	TRBD2	18	CASSTPGTSRRGSYEQYF	TGTGCCAGCAGTACACCTGGGACTAGTCGAAGGGGTTCCTACGAGCAGTACTTC
TRBJ2-6	.	TRBV4-2	TRBD2	17	CASSPRGESSGANVLTF	TGTGCCAGCAGCCCCCGGGGGGAGAGCTCTGGGGCCAACGTCCTGACTTTC
TRBJ2-1	once	TRBV2	.	13	CASSGTPRNEQFF	TGTGCCAGCAGTGGGACACCTCGGAATGAGCAGTTCTTC
TRBJ2-5	.	TRBV7-9	.	13	CASRKTGQETQYF	TGTGCCAGCCGCAAGACGGGTCAAGAGACCCAGTACTTC